This T cell receptor beta chain was identified during a study of cytomegalovirus exposure and HLA in healthy donors. Unmatched junction bases numbered 9, after V lost 3 bases and J lost 2 bases. CDR1 KGHSH and CDR2 LQKENI come from the germline V gene. CDR3 size: 17 residues. Notes on the study in general: TRBV6-2, TRBV6-3 and other indistinguishable V segments were excluded.

Note on this clone: Its matching antigen is unknown.

A multiplex PCR was run with 60 Vbeta primers and 13 Jbeta primers. Here immunoSEQ multiplex PCR was the method, and the copy in TCRdb shows in-frame clones only, minus some. Its clone listing holds 150,000 or so clones. The TCR comes from a woman aged 55-70 years in good health and CMV-seronegative. Sequencing was carried out using PBMCs. The rearrangement uses TRBV18 and TRBJ2-7, with TRBD1 matching 11 bases. This chain's CDR3 is CASSPIRTGGLTYEQYF. In DNA, the CDR3 is TGTGCCAGCTCACCGATAAGGACAGGGGGCTTAACCTACGAGCAGTACTTC.